This is a list of T cell receptor beta chains from one sample in a study of blood T cell repertoires in COVID-19. The table came from immunoSEQ multiplex PCR; TCRdb's copy has only in-frame clones and leaves some out. This table has some 15,000 clones, around 88% appearing once. The sequencing input was peripheral blood. These receptor sequences come from a human donor in a cohort sampled during active COVID-19. Each CDR3 is given with its conserved first and last residue. Each record gives: J gene, V gene, clone size, D gene, CDR3 DNA, CDR3 protein. The D gene is left open where the match is weak. Only part of the rows carry a size: once, few, many, or a class if the clone is expanded.

J gene: TRBJ2-3; V gene: TRBV13; clone size: .; D gene: TRBD2; CDR3 DNA: TGTGCCAGCAGCCCCGCGGTATTTGCGGGGGGGCCGGATACGCAGTATTTT; CDR3 protein: CASSPAVFAGGPDTQYF
J gene: TRBJ2-7; V gene: TRBV9; clone size: .; D gene: .; CDR3 DNA: TGTGCCAGCAGCGGCGGACAGAACTACGAGCAGTACTTC; CDR3 protein: CASSGGQNYEQYF
J gene: TRBJ1-2; V gene: TRBV6-6; clone size: .; D gene: .; CDR3 DNA: TGTGCCAGCAGCTATGGGGCGGGGGGCGCCGATGGCTACACCTTC; CDR3 protein: CASSYGAGGADGYTF
J gene: TRBJ2-3; V gene: TRBV24-1; clone size: .; D gene: TRBD2; CDR3 DNA: TGTGCCACCAGTGACCTCAGCGGGGGCTTTAGCACAGATACGCAGTATTTT; CDR3 protein: CATSDLSGGFSTDTQYF
J gene: TRBJ1-1; V gene: TRBV5-6; clone size: .; D gene: .; CDR3 DNA: TGTGCCAGCAGCTTGGTTTTGGCAGGGTCACGCACTGAAGCTTTCTTT; CDR3 protein: CASSLVLAGSRTEAFF
J gene: TRBJ2-7; V gene: TRBV19; clone size: .; D gene: .; CDR3 DNA: TGTGCCAGTAGGCCCAAGGGGGGGACCTACGAGCAGTACTTC; CDR3 protein: CASRPKGGTYEQYF
J gene: TRBJ1-3; V gene: TRBV4-2; clone size: few; D gene: TRBD1; CDR3 DNA: TGTGCCAGCAGCCGCGGACAGGCCAGCTCTGGAAACACCATATATTTT; CDR3 protein: CASSRGQASSGNTIYF
J gene: TRBJ2-2; V gene: TRBV28; clone size: .; D gene: .; CDR3 DNA: TGTGCCAGCAGTTTCACCTCCTACAGGGCCGGGGAGCTGTTTTTT; CDR3 protein: CASSFTSYRAGELFF
J gene: TRBJ2-1; V gene: TRBV18; clone size: .; D gene: TRBD1; CDR3 DNA: TGTGCCAGCTCACCTCTGATTGGGACAGGGGGCTACAATGAGCAGTTCTTC; CDR3 protein: CASSPLIGTGGYNEQFF
J gene: TRBJ2-1; V gene: TRBV7-3; clone size: .; D gene: .; CDR3 DNA: TGTGCCAGCAGCTTGGAGGGTTTTGTTTACAATGAGCAGTTCTTC; CDR3 protein: CASSLEGFVYNEQFF
J gene: TRBJ2-2; V gene: TRBV6-2/TRBV6-3; clone size: once; D gene: .; CDR3 DNA: TGTGCCAGCAGGCCTTCAGGCTCGTCGCTGTTTTTT; CDR3 protein: CASRPSGSSLFF
J gene: TRBJ1-6; V gene: TRBV12-5; clone size: .; D gene: .; CDR3 DNA: TGTGCTAGTGCCTGGGGGGGGTGGACGATAACCGATAATTCACCCCTCCACTTT; CDR3 protein: CASAWGGWTITDNSPLHF
J gene: TRBJ1-1; V gene: TRBV18; clone size: .; D gene: .; CDR3 DNA: TGTGCCAGCTCACCATTGCGGCTGGACACTGAAGCTTTCTTT; CDR3 protein: CASSPLRLDTEAFF
J gene: TRBJ1-2; V gene: TRBV3-1/TRBV3-2; clone size: .; D gene: TRBD1; CDR3 DNA: TGTGCCAGCAGCCCCAAGACACGAAAAAGACAGGGGTGGGCTTTTGGAAAAAATGGCTACACCTTC; CDR3 protein: CASSPKTRKRQGWAFGKNGYTF
J gene: TRBJ1-1; V gene: TRBV7-2; clone size: .; D gene: .; CDR3 DNA: TGTGCCAGCAGCTTGGGCGGGAGGAATATGAACACTGAAGCTTTCTTT; CDR3 protein: CASSLGGRNMNTEAFF
J gene: TRBJ2-7; V gene: TRBV5-8; clone size: .; D gene: .; CDR3 DNA: TGTGCCAGCAGCTTGGAGTTTGGAGGGAGCTCCTACGAGCAGTACTTC; CDR3 protein: CASSLEFGGSSYEQYF
J gene: TRBJ2-7; V gene: TRBV2; clone size: .; D gene: TRBD1; CDR3 DNA: TGTGCCAGCAGTGCCCCCCGACAGGGGGATGCCTACGAGCAGTACTTC; CDR3 protein: CASSAPRQGDAYEQYF
J gene: TRBJ1-2; V gene: TRBV5-1; clone size: .; D gene: .; CDR3 DNA: TGCGCCAGCAGCCTGGACAGTTATGGCTACACCTTC; CDR3 protein: CASSLDSYGYTF
J gene: TRBJ1-2; V gene: TRBV2; clone size: .; D gene: .; CDR3 DNA: TGTGCCAGCAGTGAGCAGGGGTTAGACTATGGCTACACCTTC; CDR3 protein: CASSEQGLDYGYTF
J gene: TRBJ2-7; V gene: TRBV6-1; clone size: .; D gene: .; CDR3 DNA: TGTGCCAGCAGTGAGTCAGGGAGGAGGTACGAGCAGTACTTC; CDR3 protein: CASSESGRRYEQYF
J gene: TRBJ2-1; V gene: TRBV27; clone size: .; D gene: .; CDR3 DNA: TGTGCCAGCAGTTTACGTCAGTCCCGCAATGAGCAGTTCTTC; CDR3 protein: CASSLRQSRNEQFF
J gene: TRBJ2-7; V gene: TRBV30; clone size: .; D gene: .; CDR3 DNA: TGTGCCTGGGGGAGGCAGCTCTACGAGCAGTACTTC; CDR3 protein: CAWGRQLYEQYF
J gene: TRBJ2-7; V gene: TRBV7-6; clone size: .; D gene: TRBD2; CDR3 DNA: TGTGCCAGCAGCCGGACTAGCGATAACTACGAGCAGTACTTC; CDR3 protein: CASSRTSDNYEQYF
J gene: TRBJ1-1; V gene: TRBV18; clone size: .; D gene: .; CDR3 DNA: TGTGCCAGCTCCCCCGGACAGAACACTGAAGCTTTCTTT; CDR3 protein: CASSPGQNTEAFF
J gene: TRBJ1-6; V gene: TRBV4-1; clone size: .; D gene: .; CDR3 DNA: TGCGCCAGCAGCCAAGGGGCCCTCTCGTCCCTCCACTTT; CDR3 protein: CASSQGALSSLHF
J gene: TRBJ1-1; V gene: TRBV29-1; clone size: .; D gene: TRBD1; CDR3 DNA: TGCAGCGTTTTAACAGGGGTCACTGAAGCTTTCTTT; CDR3 protein: CSVLTGVTEAFF
J gene: TRBJ2-5; V gene: TRBV5-6; clone size: .; D gene: TRBD2; CDR3 DNA: TGTGCCAGCAGCTTCCTAGCGGGGGGGCGGGAGACCCAGTACTTC; CDR3 protein: CASSFLAGGRETQYF
J gene: TRBJ2-2; V gene: TRBV3-1/TRBV3-2; clone size: once; D gene: TRBD2; CDR3 DNA: TGTGCCAGCAGCCGAATACTAGCGGGCTCCTTCAACACCGGGGAGCTGTTTTTT; CDR3 protein: CASSRILAGSFNTGELFF